The 15 T cell receptor beta chains listed next were all sequenced from one sample in a study of blood T cell repertoires in COVID-19. The table came from immunoSEQ multiplex PCR; TCRdb's copy has only in-frame clones and leaves some out. The table has under 200,000 clones, around four fifths seen once. Specimen: PBMCs or T cells enriched from blood (not recorded which). These receptors came from a woman aged 45-65 years in a cohort exposed to, infected with or recovered from COVID-19 (not recorded which).

This sequence joins TRBV14 and TRBJ2-7, with 9 bases that match TRBD2. Looked up from germline, CDR1 is SGHDN and CDR2 is FVKESK. V shed 4 bases, J shed 2 bases, and the junction held 6 bases outside the gene matches. The CDR3 is made up of 15 amino acids. The CDR3 protein is CASSRGLARTYEQYF. The CDR3 bases are TGTGCCAGCAGCCGGGGACTAGCCCGAACCTACGAGCAGTACTTC.

The rearrangement uses TRBV27 and TRBJ1-1; a possible D gene is TRBD1 (5 bases). The germline V gene has CDR1 MNHEY and CDR2 SMNVEV (reference sequence). CDR3 length equals 14 residues. The ends were cut back, 0 bases at V and 4 bases at J, with 9 bases in the middle. The CDR3 sequence: CASSLSSGGTEAFF. The CDR3 region has the DNA TGTGCCAGCAGTTTATCTTCCGGGGGCACTGAAGCTTTCTTT.

The chain employs TRBV6-5 and TRBJ1-3; no definite D call. The CDR3 length is 13 residues. The V gene lost 6 bases and the J gene lost 4 bases, with 10 bases spanning the gap. From germline, CDR1 is MNHEY and CDR2 SVGAGI. DNA of the CDR3: TGTGCCAGCAGACTAGGTCCCGGAAACACCATATATTTT. It translates to CASRLGPGNTIYF.

This chain links TRBV5-4 with TRBJ1-5, with D hard to call. Germline CDR1 is SGHNT and CDR2 is YYREEE (reference sequence). This CDR3 spans 14 amino acids. Trimming took off 0 bases at V and 3 bases at J, with 7 bases between the two ends. The CDR3 DNA is TGTGCCAGCAGCTTGGATCGGGACAATCAGCCCCAGCATTTT. It encodes CASSLDRDNQPQHF.

This rearrangement joins TRBV29-1 to TRBJ2-2, with 11 bases lining up with TRBD1. V lost 7 bases and J lost 6; bases outside the gene matches: 7. Germline V CDR1 and CDR2: SQVTM, ANQGSEA. The CDR3 runs 14 residues. The CDR3 DNA is TGCAGCGCTGGCTCGGGACAGGGGGCCGGGGAGCTGTTTTTT. The encoded protein is CSAGSGQGAGELFF.

This clone was seen only once. The V and J genes are TRBV7-9 and TRBJ2-2; 8 bases fit TRBD1. With 5 bases clipped from V and 3 bases from J, the junction kept 5 bases outside the gene matches. The CDR3 totals 15 residues. The germline V gene encodes CDR1 SEHNR and CDR2 FQNEAQ (reference sequence). CDR3 nucleotides: TGTGCCAGCAGCACAGGACAGGGCTACACCGGGGAGCTGTTTTTT. Its translation: CASSTGQGYTGELFF.

This clone was recorded only once. V usage is TRBV24-1 and J usage is TRBJ2-1, with 8 bases matching TRBD1. V lost 3 bases, J lost 13 bases, and 7 bases stayed unmatched. The germline gives CDR1 KGHDR, CDR2 SFDVKD. The CDR3 consists of 13 residues. The CDR3 DNA reads as TGTGCCACCAGTGATAGACAGGGGCGCCGCCAGTTCTTC. It is translated as CATSDRQGRRQFF.

The chain joins TRBV19 to TRBJ2-5, with D perhaps TRBD2 (5 bases). Germline values: CDR1 LNHDA, CDR2 SQIVND (reference sequence). V lost 3 bases and J lost 1, with 6 bases in between. This CDR3 spans 13 amino acids. The DNA of the CDR3 is TGTGCCAGTAGTATCGGGGTCCAAGAGACCCAGTACTTC. Translated: CASSIGVQETQYF.

The V and J genes are TRBV28 and TRBJ2-5; 7 bases line up with TRBD2. The J segment lost 9 bases and the V segment lost 2 bases, leaving 9 bases of the junction unmatched. Germline lookup yields CDR1 MDHEN and CDR2 SYDVKM. CDR3 size: 14 residues. CDR3 loop: CASSLRSRGVAQYF. The CDR3 nucleotides are TGTGCCAGCAGTTTAAGGTCCCGGGGGGTGGCCCAGTACTTC.

This clone was seen a handful of times. The chain uses TRBV28 and TRBJ2-7; TRBD1 agrees at 9 bases. V shed 11 bases, J shed 5 bases, and the junction held 13 bases outside the gene matches. This CDR3 has 14 residues. Germline CDR1 and CDR2: MDHEN and SYDVKM. Here the CDR3 reads CAHTGGKGTDEQYF. In DNA form, the CDR3 reads TGTGCCCATACAGGGGGCAAAGGAACCGACGAGCAGTACTTC.

The J gene is TRBJ2-7, the V gene TRBV7-2; 8 nucleotides line up with TRBD1. The CDR3 totals 12 residues. With 6 bases clipped from V and 7 bases from J, the junction kept 5 bases outside the gene matches. Germline CDR1 SGHTA, CDR2 FQGNSA. CDR3 DNA: TGTGCCAGCAGAGCAGGGGGCTGGGAGCAGTACTTC. It specifies CASRAGGWEQYF.

The chain carries TRBV5-1 and TRBJ2-3; no definite D call. The ends were cut back, 6 bases at V and 1 base at J, with 9 bases in the middle. This CDR3 region has 13 residues. CDR1 is SGHRS and CDR2 is YFSETQ in the germline V gene. DNA of the CDR3: TGCGCCAGCACATTCGCGGGCACAGATACGCAGTATTTT. This encodes CASTFAGTDTQYF.

The chain links TRBV5-4 to TRBJ1-1; 9 nucleotides line up with TRBD1. The V gene end was trimmed by 2 bases and the J gene end by 6 bases; junction bases not matched to a gene: 5. Per germline, CDR1 SGHNT and CDR2 YYREEE (reference sequence). The CDR3 loop spans 14 amino acids. The CDR3 DNA reads TGTGCCAGCAGCTTATGGACAGGGGTTTCTGAAGCTTTCTTT. Translated, it gives CASSLWTGVSEAFF.

The chain couples TRBV5-1 to TRBJ2-5; D is perhaps TRBD2 (6 bases). Trimming shortened V by 0 bases and J by 5 bases, and 14 bases separated the two germline ends. The CDR3 extends over 15 amino acids. Looked up from germline, CDR1 is SGHRS and CDR2 is YFSETQ. CDR3 nucleotides: TGCGCCAGCAGCTTGGTTTGGGGGGAGATGGAGACCCAGTACTTC. Its protein is CASSLVWGEMETQYF.

J is TRBJ2-7 and V is TRBV28; 7 bases are a match to TRBD2. Germline V gives CDR1 MDHEN, CDR2 SYDVKM. The CDR3 covers 15 residues. The V segment lost 8 bases and the J segment 0 bases; nucleotides outside the gene matches: 10. This CDR3 reads CASSTTSRDSYEQYF. CDR3 sequence (DNA): TGTGCCAGCTCCACGACTAGCAGGGACTCCTACGAGCAGTACTTC. Full variable domain (missing parts from reference TRBV28 and TRBJ2-7): DVKVTQSSRYLVKRTGEKVFLECVQDMDHENMFWYRQDPGLGLRLIYFSYDVKMKEKGDIPEGYSVSREKKERFSLILESASTNQTSMYLCASSTTSRDSYEQYFGPGTRLTVT.